This TCR beta chain derives from a study of T-cell memory formation after mild COVID-19. Findings and limits, study-wide: The authors left the SARS-CoV-2 specificity of second-wave clones peaking on day 37 unconfirmed.

Details on this clonotype: Its antigen is as yet unknown.

Trimming took 5 bases from V and 5 from J; bases not matched to a gene: 9. This CDR3 comprises 14 residues. The V gene's germline CDR1 is MNHNS and CDR2 SASEGT. Researchers used 5'RACE with constant-segment primers to make TCR alpha and TCR beta cDNA libraries that carry sample barcodes and UMIs. TCRdb itself ran the 5' RACE reads through MiXCR, one entry per CDR3 protein. Of hundreds of thousands of distinct CDR3 sequences listed, approximately 18% are singletons. This clonotype originated in an adult woman who had mild COVID-19 (a few samples of this study predate the infection). Cell type and time point are not known. The gene calls are TRBV6-1 and TRBJ2-7; 7 nucleotides agree with TRBD1. Sequencing input: PBMCs or a T cell subset sorted from them (not recorded which). CDR3 sequence (DNA): TGTGCCAGCAGTATAAGACAGGGTCCCCACGAGCAGTACTTC. It translates to CASSIRQGPHEQYF.